This T cell receptor beta chain was documented in a study of early T cells in non-severe SARS-CoV-2 infection. Turning to the study itself: Sequenced material consisted of bulk RNA (from unsorted whole blood), and chains were unpaired.

This clonotype was observed many times. This CDR3 is 14 amino acids long. Germline V gene sequence: CDR1 LGHNA, CDR2 YSLEER. Trimming took 3 bases from V and 6 from J, leaving 11 bases between them. TCRdb fed the 5' RACE reads into MiXCR, producing one record per CDR3 protein. This table has over 95,000 distinct CDR3 sequences, over 15% appearing once. The clonotype comes from an adult who was a healthcare worker with PCR-confirmed SARS-CoV-2 infection or an uninfected control (not recorded which). This sequence joins TRBV4-3 and TRBJ2-2; weak D call: TRBD2 (6 bases). The sequenced sample was whole blood. The CDR3: CASSQRLVSGELFF. For the CDR3, the DNA is TGCGCCAGCAGCCAGAGACTAGTCTCCGGGGAGCTGTTTTTT.